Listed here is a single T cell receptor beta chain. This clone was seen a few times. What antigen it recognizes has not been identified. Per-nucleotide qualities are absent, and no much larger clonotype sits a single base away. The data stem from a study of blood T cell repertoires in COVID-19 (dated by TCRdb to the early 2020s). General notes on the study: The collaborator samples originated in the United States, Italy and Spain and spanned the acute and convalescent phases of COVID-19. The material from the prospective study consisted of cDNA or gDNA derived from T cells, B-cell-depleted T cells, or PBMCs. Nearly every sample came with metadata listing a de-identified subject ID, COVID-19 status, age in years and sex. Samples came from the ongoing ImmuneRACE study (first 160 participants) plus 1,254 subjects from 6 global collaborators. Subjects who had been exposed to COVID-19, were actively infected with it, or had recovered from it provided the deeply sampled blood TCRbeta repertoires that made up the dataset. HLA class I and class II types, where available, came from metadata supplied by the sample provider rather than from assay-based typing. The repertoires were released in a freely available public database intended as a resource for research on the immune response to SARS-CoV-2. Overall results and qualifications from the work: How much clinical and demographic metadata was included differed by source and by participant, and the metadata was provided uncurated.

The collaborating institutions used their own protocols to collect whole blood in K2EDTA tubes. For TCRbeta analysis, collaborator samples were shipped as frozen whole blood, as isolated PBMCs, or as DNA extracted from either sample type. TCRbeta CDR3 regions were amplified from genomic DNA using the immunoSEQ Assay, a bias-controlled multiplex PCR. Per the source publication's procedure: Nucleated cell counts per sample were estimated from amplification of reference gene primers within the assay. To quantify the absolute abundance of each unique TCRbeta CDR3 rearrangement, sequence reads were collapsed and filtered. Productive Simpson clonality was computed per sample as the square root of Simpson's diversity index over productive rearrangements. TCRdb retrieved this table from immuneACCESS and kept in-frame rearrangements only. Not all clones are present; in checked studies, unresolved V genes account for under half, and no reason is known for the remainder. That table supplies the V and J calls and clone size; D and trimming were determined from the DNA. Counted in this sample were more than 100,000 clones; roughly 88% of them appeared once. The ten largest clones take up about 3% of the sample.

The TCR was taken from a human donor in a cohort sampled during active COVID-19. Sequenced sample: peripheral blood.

The nucleotide sequence is TGTGCCAGCAGCCCCCTTTGGACAGCGACGAACACTGAAGCTTTCTTT. The encoded protein is CASSPLWTATNTEAFF. The chain employs TRBV3-1 (or the pseudogene TRBV3-2) and TRBJ1-1, with a tentative D gene TRBD1 over 6 matching bases. The junction carries 16 bases between V and J, which are trimmed by 4 bases and 1 base respectively. The CDR3 has 16 amino acids, counting the end cysteine and phenylalanine. Only CDR3 DNA is held: 48 bases, read in frame from base 1. From a lookup of the germline V gene (reference sequence), CDR1 and CDR2 are LGHDT and YNNKEL.